Listed below are T cell receptor beta chains from one sample, sequenced in a study of blood T cell repertoires in COVID-19. Produced via immunoSEQ multiplex PCR; TCRdb's table is partial and in-frame only. The sample includes approximately 200,000 clones, approximately 88% of them seen just once. Sequenced: PBMCs or T cells enriched from blood (not recorded which). The receptors here all came from a man between 18 and 29 years old with acute COVID-19. Each CDR3 is given with its conserved first and last residue.

>TRBV5-6|16
CASSLARGSNTGELFF
>TRBV5-1|17
CASKPQLRGQGTGELFF
>TRBV27|12
CASSYNQETQYF
>TRBV27|15
CASHRPGMMNTEAFF
>TRBV4-1|15
CASSPGAPGNYGYTF
>TRBV29-1|11
CSVEGDREQYF
>TRBV9|14
CASSVGQVSYGYTF
>TRBV5-1|17
CASSLVTGGLVDTEAFF
>TRBV19|13
CASAPLVVGELFF
>TRBV14|14
CASSSGAAYNEQFF
>TRBV7-9|13
CASSPAGNYGYTF
>TRBV12-3/TRBV12-4|12
CATSGLLIEQFF
>TRBV11-2|18
CASSQVAGGPPVPNEQFF
>TRBV5-1|14
CASSKGQAGTEAFF
>TRBV30|15
CAWSVQLAGNYEQYF
>TRBV2|14
CASLRQGKPYEQYF
>TRBV7-9|15
CASSDLAGPYNEQFF
>TRBV7-9|15
CASSLRAGSYNEQFF
>TRBV6-2/TRBV6-3|15
CASSSTSGDTDTQYF
>TRBV11-2|16
CASSLRTQGPLYEQYF
>TRBV27|16
CASSLIQGGHKETQYF
>TRBV19|16
CASRRRGPDFNEKLFF
>TRBV5-4|15
CASSQDRGTTDTQYF
>TRBV27|14
CASSSLGGEETQYF
>TRBV10-3|14
CAISAGTANYGYTF
>TRBV19|15
CASSAGLAGGNEQYF
>TRBV29-1|15
CSVPGRDRTNYGYTF
>TRBV6-4|15
CASSDGAGGNNEQFF
>TRBV28|12
CASSLVPNEQFF
>TRBV6-5|15
CASVRGQGTPGELFF
>TRBV4-3|16
CASSQGNSGRKDTQYF
>TRBV11-2|17
CASSSRLAGNLFYEQYF
>TRBV12-5|16
CASGLPRTEGGQPQHF
>TRBV4-3|18
CASSQDQTWDRGAETQYF
>TRBV28|16
CASRITTGTALGGYTF
>TRBV7-8|15
CASSLRTGTNEKLFF
>TRBV4-1|16
CASSQGGHGRSDEQYF
>TRBV27|13
CASRGTGNQPQHF
>TRBV24-1|15
CATSDSLAGVNEQFF
>TRBV27|16
CASSLLGQPGEETQYF
>TRBV6-5|15
CASSYVSRGRETQYF
>TRBV4-1|18
CASSQAATAGTAYNEQFF
>TRBV3-1/TRBV3-2|15
CASSQREASYNEQFF
>TRBV5-1|13
CASSSTNRGGYTF
>TRBV30|16
CAWIGLADSSTDTQYF
>TRBV6-5|14
CASTGTELDTEAFF
>TRBV11-2|13
CASSFPGTSGQYF
>TRBV2|14
CASSELGQTYEQYF
>TRBV7-9|16
CASSPTSISTSPLQYF
>TRBV27|14
CASSADPENNEQFF
>TRBV4-2|16
CASSQRGSSYNSPLHF
>TRBV11-3|11
CASSFQDTQYF
>TRBV24-1|16
CATSDSGVYSNQPQHF